Listed below are T cell receptor beta chains from one sample, sequenced in a study of radiation and T cells in renal cell carcinoma. Data came from immunoSEQ multiplex PCR; TCRdb stores just in-frame clones and leaves some out. The sample has 150,000 to 200,000 clones; around 90% are singletons. The sequences come from blood, collected from a patient whose treatment included radiotherapy and nephrectomy. The receptors were sampled from a woman in her 50s with renal cell carcinoma. The CDR3 runs from the conserved cysteine through the conserved F or W. The order of the fields is V gene, J gene, D gene, clone size, CDR3 protein, CDR3 DNA. The D gene is left open where the match is weak. Some rows have no size entry. The others give once, few or many, or a class for an expanded clone.

>TRBV2|TRBJ2-1|TRBD2|-
CASNRERGGPYNEQFF
TGTGCCAGCAACCGAGAGCGGGGGGGCCCTTACAATGAGCAGTTCTTC
>TRBV7-8|TRBJ2-1|-|-
CASSLGGSKQFF
TGTGCCAGCAGCTTAGGGGGCTCTAAGCAGTTCTTC
>TRBV6-5|TRBJ2-7|-|-
CASSYIGGSYEQYF
TGTGCCAGCAGTTATATAGGGGGATCCTACGAGCAGTACTTC
>TRBV7-9|TRBJ1-1|TRBD1|once
CASSSAGQGDTEAFF
TGTGCCAGCAGCTCAGCGGGACAGGGGGACACTGAAGCTTTCTTT
>TRBV29-1|TRBJ2-3|-|-
CSVGGLRAADTQYF
TGCAGCGTTGGGGGGTTGCGAGCGGCAGATACGCAGTATTTT
>TRBV7-9|TRBJ2-7|TRBD1|-
CASSLSRGDSQYEQYF
TGTGCCAGCAGCTTATCACGAGGGGACAGTCAGTACGAGCAGTACTTC
>TRBV5-1|TRBJ2-3|-|-
CASSLTTDTQYF
TGCGCCAGCAGCTTAACCACAGATACGCAGTATTTT
>TRBV11-2|TRBJ2-1|-|-
CASSSVGQSYNEQFF
TGTGCCAGCAGCTCCGTAGGACAGTCCTACAATGAGCAGTTCTTC
>TRBV9|TRBJ1-2|-|once
CASSVGPRDGYTF
TGTGCCAGCAGCGTAGGACCAAGGGATGGCTACACCTTC
>TRBV18|TRBJ1-2|-|-
CASSQGRQGNGYTF
TGTGCCAGCTCCCAGGGGCGCCAAGGAAATGGCTACACCTTC
>TRBV19|TRBJ2-1|-|-
CASRGQRKSYNEQFF
TGTGCCAGTAGGGGACAAAGAAAATCCTACAATGAGCAGTTCTTC
>TRBV5-1|TRBJ2-5|TRBD2|-
CASSLQASGGKETQYF
TGCGCCAGCAGCTTGCAGGCTAGCGGGGGGAAAGAGACCCAGTACTTC
>TRBV5-4|TRBJ2-5|-|-
CASSVSRGGETQYF
TGTGCCAGCAGCGTCTCCAGGGGGGGTGAGACCCAGTACTTC
>TRBV19|TRBJ2-5|TRBD2|-
CASSIGGLAGSSPQETQYF
TGTGCCAGTAGTATAGGAGGGCTAGCGGGAAGCTCCCCCCAAGAGACCCAGTACTTC
>TRBV18|TRBJ1-1|-|-
CASSPIQGATNTEAFF
TGTGCCAGCTCACCGATACAGGGCGCGACGAACACTGAAGCTTTCTTT
>TRBV6-1|TRBJ1-2|TRBD1|-
CASRGQGRNYGYTF
TGTGCCAGCAGGGGACAGGGGAGAAACTATGGCTACACCTTC
>TRBV2|TRBJ2-1|TRBD2|-
CASSDYSGGPYNEQFF
TGTGCCAGCAGTGATTACAGCGGGGGACCTTACAATGAGCAGTTCTTC
>TRBV7-7|TRBJ2-5|TRBD1|-
CASSPTGVGETQYF
TGTGCTAGCAGCCCGACAGGGGTGGGGGAGACCCAGTACTTC
>TRBV11-2|TRBJ2-1|-|-
CASSPRTARSSYNEQFF
TGTGCCAGCAGCCCCAGGACAGCCCGTTCGTCCTACAATGAGCAGTTCTTC
>TRBV23-1|TRBJ2-7|TRBD1|-
CASSPDRSSYEQYF
TGCGCCAGCAGCCCGGACAGGAGCTCCTACGAGCAGTACTTC
>TRBV7-9|TRBJ2-7|-|-
CASSLGGSPYEQYF
TGTGCCAGCAGCTTAGGGGGTTCGCCCTACGAGCAGTACTTC
>TRBV5-1|TRBJ2-7|TRBD1|-
CASSPGGTGYHGQYF
TGCGCCAGCAGCCCCGGCGGGACAGGGTACCACGGGCAGTACTTC
>TRBV5-5|TRBJ2-1|TRBD2|-
CASSLTFAGVVLWEQFF
TGTGCCAGCAGTTTGACCTTCGCGGGGGTCGTTTTATGGGAGCAGTTCTTC
>TRBV14|TRBJ2-1|TRBD1|-
CASSGGRGRYNEQFF
TGTGCCAGCAGCGGTGGCAGGGGGCGTTACAATGAGCAGTTCTTC
>TRBV29-1|TRBJ1-1|-|few
CSVWGRVSDTEAFF
TGCAGCGTTTGGGGGAGGGTCTCGGACACTGAAGCTTTCTTT
>TRBV9|TRBJ2-3|-|-
CASSVRGQRTDTQYF
TGTGCCAGCAGCGTAAGAGGGCAGCGCACAGATACGCAGTATTTT
>TRBV29-1|TRBJ2-3|-|-
CSVARTDTQYF
TGCAGCGTTGCGAGAACAGATACGCAGTATTTT
>TRBV5-1|TRBJ2-2|-|-
CASSPQGTGELFF
TGCGCCAGCAGCCCCCAGGGCACCGGGGAGCTGTTTTTT
>TRBV7-7|TRBJ2-3|-|-
CASTVAPEGQTWTDTQYF
TGTGCTAGCACCGTTGCCCCGGAAGGGCAAACTTGGACAGATACGCAGTATTTT
>TRBV5-1|TRBJ1-2|TRBD1|-
CASSPGDRQIYGYTF
TGCGCCAGCAGCCCAGGGGACAGACAAATCTATGGCTACACCTTC
>TRBV18|TRBJ2-7|TRBD1|-
CASSPGQGLGEQYF
TGTGCCAGCTCACCGGGACAGGGCCTAGGAGAGCAGTACTTC
>TRBV7-9|TRBJ1-1|-|once
CASSLPPLNTEAFF
TGTGCCAGCAGCTTACCCCCACTGAACACTGAAGCTTTCTTT
>TRBV5-4|TRBJ1-2|-|once
CASSLFLEANYGYTF
TGTGCCAGCAGCTTGTTTCTGGAAGCTAACTATGGCTACACCTTC
>TRBV7-8|TRBJ1-5|TRBD1|-
CASSQLAQGANQPQHF
TGTGCCAGCAGCCAATTAGCGCAGGGGGCAAATCAGCCCCAGCATTTT